The T cell receptor (beta chain) described here comes from a study of CXCR3-negative and CXCR3-positive naive CD8 T cells. Study-level results: Hydrophobicity was higher for TRB CDR3s found in CXCR3-positive naive cells than in CXCR3-negative naive cells.

As to this clonotype: Its matching antigen is unknown.

5' RACE with UMI labels generated the TRB cDNA libraries. TCRdb reprocessed the 5' RACE reads; each CDR3 protein has one entry and no DNA is given. The sample totals over 70,000 distinct CDR3 sequences. This CDR3 contains 15 residues. Germline assignment: CDR1 SQVTM and CDR2 ANQGSEA. The sequence was collected from a human donor in good health. Some clones in this sample may be carry-over from other donors' samples. Source material: naive CXCR3+ CD8+ T cells from blood. Specified subset: CD45RO-CCR7+CD27+CD95- naive CD8+ T cells expressing CXCR3 (TNR3+). The rearrangement links TRBV29-1 to TRBJ2-5; the TCRdb call, TRBD2, lacks DNA for checking. The CDR3 loop is CSVESETSGQETQYF. Filled out from reference TRBV29-1 and TRBJ2-5, the complete variable domain reads SAVISQKPSRDICQRGTSLTIQCQVDSQVTMMFWYRQQPGQSLTLIATANQGSEATYESGFVIDKFPISRPNLTFSTLTVSNMSPEDSSIYLCSVESETSGQETQYFGPGTRLLVL.